This passage covers 15 T cell receptor beta chains from one sample sequenced in a study of shared clonotypes between healthy human individuals. Profiling relied on immunoSEQ multiplex PCR, and the TCRdb table lists in-frame clones only, not all of them. Among approximately 2.1 million clones listed, approximately 93% were seen once. Sequenced sample: naive CD4+ T cells from PBMCs. As to subset: CD45RA+ positively selected. The receptors here all came from a man aged 18-30 years in good health. Some clones in this sample may be carry-over from other donors' samples.

The CDR3 DNA reads as TGCGCCAGCAGCCAAGATTCCACCCTGAACACCGGGGAGCTGTTTTTT. Translated: CASSQDSTLNTGELFF. The V call is TRBV4-3, the J call TRBJ2-2; unclear D gene. CDR3 length: 16 amino acids. Trimming pared 0 bases from V and 1 base from J, leaving 9 bases between. Per the germline V gene, CDR1 is LGHNA and CDR2 is YSLEER.

About this clone itself: The sample has other DNA sequences that encode this CDR3 too. The V and J genes are TRBV9 and TRBJ2-7; perhaps TRBD1 as D (5 bases). Germline V lookup: CDR1 SGDLS, CDR2 YYNGEE. V shed 0 bases and J shed 4 bases, with 11 bases lying between them. This CDR3 is built from 14 residues. The CDR3 protein is CASSVGVGDYEQYF. The CDR3 region has the DNA TGTGCCAGCAGCGTAGGAGTAGGGGATTACGAGCAGTACTTC.

The CDR3 loop is CASSPSHSWSYEQYF. In DNA, the CDR3 is TGTGCCAGCAGCCCGAGCCACTCTTGGAGTTACGAGCAGTACTTC. V gene TRBV9 combines with J gene TRBJ2-7; D is undetermined. The CDR3 spans 15 residues. CDR1 and CDR2 (germline): SGDLS, YYNGEE. Trimming took 4 bases from V and 4 from J, leaving 18 bases between them. Together with reference TRBV9 and TRBJ2-7, the CDR3 gives the full variable domain: DSGVTQTPKHLITATGQRVTLRCSPRSGDLSVYWYQQSLDQGLQFLIQYYNGEERAKGNILERFSAQQFPDLHSELNLSSLELGDSALYFCASSPSHSWSYEQYFGPGTRLTVT.

CDR3 sequence: CASSLVRTDTIYF. The CDR3 region has the DNA TGTGCCAGCAGCTTAGTCAGGACGGACACCATATATTTT. The rearrangement links TRBV7-2 to TRBJ1-3; D is uncertain. Germline V gene sequence: CDR1 SGHTA, CDR2 FQGNSA. V dropped 1 base and J dropped 8 bases, with 9 bases sitting between them. The CDR3 spans 13 residues.

The chain couples TRBV11-1 to TRBJ2-7, with 7 bases that match TRBD2. The germline V gene encodes CDR1 SGHAT and CDR2 FQDESV (reference sequence). The CDR3 spans 16 residues. Trimming removed 5 bases from V and 2 bases from J; junction bases left unmatched: 12. The CDR3 protein is CASSRRGREDAYEQYF. In nucleotides, the CDR3 is TGTGCCAGCAGCCGACGGGGGAGGGAGGACGCCTACGAGCAGTACTTC.

The rearrangement uses TRBV19 and TRBJ1-2; tentative D call: TRBD1 (5 bases). V gave up 7 bases and J gave up 6 bases, with 12 bases separating them. The CDR3 consists of 12 residues. Germline lookup yields CDR1 LNHDA and CDR2 SQIVND (reference sequence). This CDR3 reads CASTGTHNGYTF. Here the CDR3 DNA reads TGTGCCAGTACAGGGACCCATAATGGCTACACCTTC.

This chain links TRBV11-1 with TRBJ2-7; TRBD1 aligns across 10 bases. Germline-derived CDR1 and CDR2 are SGHAT and FQDESV (reference sequence). CDR3 length: 15 amino acids. V was clipped by 3 bases and J by 4 bases; unmatched bases: 6. Here the CDR3 DNA reads TGTGCCAGCAGCTTGACGGGACAGGGGAGATACGAGCAGTACTTC. Its protein product is CASSLTGQGRYEQYF.

J is TRBJ2-1 and V is TRBV7-9; TRBD2 agrees at 11 bases. The CDR3 is 16 residues long. In germline, CDR1 is SEHNR, CDR2 FQNEAQ (reference sequence). V dropped 3 bases and J dropped 8; count of bases not matched to a gene: 9. The CDR3 region is CASSFSGASGRYEQFF. The CDR3, as DNA: TGTGCCAGCAGCTTTTCTGGGGCTAGCGGGAGGTATGAGCAGTTCTTC.

The rearrangement joins TRBV11-3 to TRBJ2-1; 7 nucleotides match TRBD1. Germline V gene data show CDR1 as SGHNT and CDR2 as YENEEA. Trimming cost V 5 bases and J 15 bases; bases outside gene matches: 13. This CDR3 has 13 amino acids. DNA for the CDR3: TGTGCCAGCAGCGCACCCTCGACAGGGATTCGGTTCTTC. Translating gives CASSAPSTGIRFF.

The rearrangement uses TRBV6-5 and TRBJ1-3; D gene uncertain. Germline assignment: CDR1 MNHEY and CDR2 SVGAGI. V lost 10 bases, J lost 5 bases, and 18 bases lay in between. The CDR3 length is 14 residues. CDR3 amino acids: CATRPGGRRNTIYF. The CDR3 DNA sequence: TGTGCCACCCGACCCGGCGGACGGCGAAACACCATATATTTT.

The chain joins TRBV27 to TRBJ2-1, with D uncertain. V was cut by 3 bases and J by 0 bases, with 9 bases left in between. The CDR3 covers 15 residues. Germline values: CDR1 MNHEY, CDR2 SMNVEV (reference sequence). The CDR3 is CASSFRPDSYNEQFF. CDR3 nucleotides: TGTGCCAGCAGTTTTCGACCAGACTCCTACAATGAGCAGTTCTTC.

This sequence joins TRBV6-5 and TRBJ1-1; 7 bases map to TRBD1. The CDR3 spans 15 residues. V shed 4 bases and J 1 base; nucleotides not matched to a gene: 6. Germline V gene lookup returns CDR1 MNHEY and CDR2 SVGAGI. The CDR3 DNA is TGTGCCAGCAGTTCCCGACAGGGAACGAACACTGAAGCTTTCTTT. Its protein is CASSSRQGTNTEAFF.

The CDR3 region is CASSLRVHSGGSDTQYF. The CDR3 region has the DNA TGTGCCAGCAGCTTACGGGTCCATTCCGGAGGAAGCGATACGCAGTATTTT. The chain combines TRBV7-6 with TRBJ2-3, with a possible D match to TRBD2 (5 bases). Per germline, CDR1 SGHVS and CDR2 FNYEAQ. The CDR3 totals 17 residues. V dropped 2 bases and J dropped 6 bases, with 21 bases sitting between them.

On this clone: This sample also contains other DNA sequences that code for the same CDR3. The chain couples TRBV29-1 to TRBJ1-5; the D is unclear. The CDR3 totals 13 residues. Germline V gene lookup returns CDR1 SQVTM and CDR2 ANQGSEA. V lost 6 bases and J 1 base, leaving 10 bases between the germline ends. CDR3 protein: CSVGDRSNQPQHF. The CDR3 region has the DNA TGCAGCGTGGGTGACCGAAGCAATCAGCCCCAGCATTTT. Together with reference TRBV29-1 and TRBJ1-5, the CDR3 gives the full variable domain: SAVISQKPSRDICQRGTSLTIQCQVDSQVTMMFWYRQQPGQSLTLIATANQGSEATYESGFVIDKFPISRPNLTFSTLTVSNMSPEDSSIYLCSVGDRSNQPQHFGDGTRLSIL.

V gene TRBV4-1 combines with J gene TRBJ2-3; 12 nucleotides line up with TRBD2. With V trimmed by 0 bases and J by 3 bases, 13 bases remained unmatched. Germline loops: CDR1 MGHRA, CDR2 YSYEKL. The CDR3 spans 20 residues. CDR3 DNA: TGCGCCAGCAGCCAAGATGGAGGGCACAGACTAGCGGGAGAAACAGATACGCAGTATTTT. It encodes CASSQDGGHRLAGETDTQYF.